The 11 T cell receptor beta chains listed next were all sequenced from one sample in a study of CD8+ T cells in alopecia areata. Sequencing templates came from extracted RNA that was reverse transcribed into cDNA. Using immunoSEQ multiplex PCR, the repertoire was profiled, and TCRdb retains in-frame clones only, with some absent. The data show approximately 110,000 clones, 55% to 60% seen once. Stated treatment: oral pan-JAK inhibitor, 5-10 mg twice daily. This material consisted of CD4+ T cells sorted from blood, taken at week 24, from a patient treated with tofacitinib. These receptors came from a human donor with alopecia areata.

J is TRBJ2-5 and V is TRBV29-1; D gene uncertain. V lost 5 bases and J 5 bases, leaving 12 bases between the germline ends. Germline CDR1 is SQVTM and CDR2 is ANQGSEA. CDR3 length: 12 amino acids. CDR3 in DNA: TGCAGCGTTTTCGGCTTCGAGGAGACCCAGTACTTC. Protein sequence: CSVFGFEETQYF. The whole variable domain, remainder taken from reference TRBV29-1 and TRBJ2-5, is SAVISQKPSRDICQRGTSLTIQCQVDSQVTMMFWYRQQPGQSLTLIATANQGSEATYESGFVIDKFPISRPNLTFSTLTVSNMSPEDSSIYLCSVFGFEETQYFGPGTRLLVL.

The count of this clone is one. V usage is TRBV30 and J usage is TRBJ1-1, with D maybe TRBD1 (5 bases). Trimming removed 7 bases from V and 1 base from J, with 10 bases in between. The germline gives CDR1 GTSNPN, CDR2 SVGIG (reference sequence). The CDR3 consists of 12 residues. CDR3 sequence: CASSRANTEAFF. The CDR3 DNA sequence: TGTGCCTCGTCCAGGGCGAACACTGAAGCTTTCTTT.

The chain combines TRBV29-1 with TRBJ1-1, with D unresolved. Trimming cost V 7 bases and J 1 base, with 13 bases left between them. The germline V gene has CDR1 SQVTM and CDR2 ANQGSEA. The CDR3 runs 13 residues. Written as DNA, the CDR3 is TGCAGCGCCAGCATCCGGGGGAACACTGAAGCTTTCTTT. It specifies CSASIRGNTEAFF.

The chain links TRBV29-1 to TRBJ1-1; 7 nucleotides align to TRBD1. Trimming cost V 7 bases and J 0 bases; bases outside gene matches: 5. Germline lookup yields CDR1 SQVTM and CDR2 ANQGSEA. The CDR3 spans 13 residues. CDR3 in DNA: TGCAGCGCTAAGGGACAGCTGAACACTGAAGCTTTCTTT. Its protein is CSAKGQLNTEAFF. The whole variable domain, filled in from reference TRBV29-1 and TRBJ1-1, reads SAVISQKPSRDICQRGTSLTIQCQVDSQVTMMFWYRQQPGQSLTLIATANQGSEATYESGFVIDKFPISRPNLTFSTLTVSNMSPEDSSIYLCSAKGQLNTEAFFGQGTRLTVV.

The CDR3 region is CASSSQNIQYF. In DNA, the CDR3 is TGTGCCAGCAGCTCCCAGAACATTCAGTACTTC. J is TRBJ2-4 and V is TRBV28, with no clear D. CDR1 is MDHEN, CDR2 SYDVKM, per germline. This CDR3 contains 11 residues. V was clipped by 6 bases and J by 7 bases, with 7 bases between them.

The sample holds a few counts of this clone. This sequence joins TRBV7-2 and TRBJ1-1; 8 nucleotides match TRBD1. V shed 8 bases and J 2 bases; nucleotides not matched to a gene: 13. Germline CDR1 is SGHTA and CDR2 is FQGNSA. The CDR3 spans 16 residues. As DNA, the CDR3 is TGTGCCAGCCTACCCCGCGGGGCAGGGGGCAACACTGAAGCTTTCTTT. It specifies CASLPRGAGGNTEAFF. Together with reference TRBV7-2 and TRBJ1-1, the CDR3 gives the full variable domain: GAGVSQSPSNKVTEKGKDVELRCDPISGHTALYWYRQSLGQGLEFLIYFQGNSAPDKSGLPSDRFSAERTGGSVSTLTIQRTQQEDSAVYLCASLPRGAGGNTEAFFGQGTRLTVV.

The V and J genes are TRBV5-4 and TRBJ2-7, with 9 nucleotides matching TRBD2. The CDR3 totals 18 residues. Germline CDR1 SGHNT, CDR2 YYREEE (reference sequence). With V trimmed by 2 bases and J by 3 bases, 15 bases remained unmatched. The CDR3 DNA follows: TGTGCCAGCAGCTTTATGTTGAGCGGAGCGGGGGGCCACTACGAGCAGTACTTC. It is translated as CASSFMLSGAGGHYEQYF.

For the CDR3, the DNA is TGCAGCGTTGCTTTCCGTGAAGCTTTCTTT. As protein: CSVAFREAFF. V is TRBV29-1 and J is TRBJ1-1; D ambiguous. The CDR3 length is 10 residues. Per the germline V gene, CDR1 is SQVTM and CDR2 is ANQGSEA. The V end lost 4 bases, the J end lost 7 bases, and 7 bases lay between the germline ends.

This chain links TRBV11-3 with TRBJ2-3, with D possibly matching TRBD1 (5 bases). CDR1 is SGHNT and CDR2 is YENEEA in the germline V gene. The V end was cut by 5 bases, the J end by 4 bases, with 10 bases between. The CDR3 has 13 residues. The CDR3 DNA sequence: TGTGCCAGCAGCCCACAGACAGCAGATACGCAGTATTTT. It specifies CASSPQTADTQYF.

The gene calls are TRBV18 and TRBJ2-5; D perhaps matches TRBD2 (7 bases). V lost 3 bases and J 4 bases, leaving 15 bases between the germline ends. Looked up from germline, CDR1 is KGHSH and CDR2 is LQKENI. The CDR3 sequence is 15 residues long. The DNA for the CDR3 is TGTGCCAGCTCACCTCGCGCGGGGGCAGGAGAGACCCAGTACTTC. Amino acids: CASSPRAGAGETQYF.

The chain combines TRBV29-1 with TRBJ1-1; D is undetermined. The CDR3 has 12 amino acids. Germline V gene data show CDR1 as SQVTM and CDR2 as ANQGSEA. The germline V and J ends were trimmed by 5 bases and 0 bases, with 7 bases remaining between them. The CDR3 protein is CSVRTVNTEAFF. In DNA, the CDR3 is TGCAGCGTTCGGACGGTGAACACTGAAGCTTTCTTT.